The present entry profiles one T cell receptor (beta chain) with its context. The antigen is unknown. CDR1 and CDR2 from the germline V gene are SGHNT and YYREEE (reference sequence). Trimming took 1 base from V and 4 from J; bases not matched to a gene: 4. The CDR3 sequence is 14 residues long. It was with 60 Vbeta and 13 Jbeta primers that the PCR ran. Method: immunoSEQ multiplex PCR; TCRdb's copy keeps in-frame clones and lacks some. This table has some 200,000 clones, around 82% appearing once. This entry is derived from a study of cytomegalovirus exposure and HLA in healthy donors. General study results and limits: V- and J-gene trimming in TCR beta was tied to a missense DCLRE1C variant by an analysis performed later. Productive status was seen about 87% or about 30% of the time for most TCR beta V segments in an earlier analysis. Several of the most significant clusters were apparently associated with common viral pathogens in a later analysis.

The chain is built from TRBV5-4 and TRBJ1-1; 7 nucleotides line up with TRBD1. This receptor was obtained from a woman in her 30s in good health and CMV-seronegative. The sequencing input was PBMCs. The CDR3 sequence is CASSLIGGGTEAFF. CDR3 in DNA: TGTGCCAGCAGCTTGATAGGGGGCGGCACTGAAGCTTTCTTT.